This TCR beta chain was recovered during a study of T cell changes during pregnancy in multiple sclerosis. Only in-frame clones appear in the TCRdb table, and some are missing; sequencing was by immunoSEQ multiplex PCR. The sample lists roughly 60,000 clones, around 96% occurring once. With 0 bases clipped from V and 5 bases from J, the junction kept 9 bases outside the gene matches. The V gene's germline CDR1 is SGHTA and CDR2 FQGNSA. The CDR3 loop spans 16 amino acids. The V and J genes are TRBV7-2 and TRBJ2-7; TRBD2 agrees at 8 bases. This specimen consisted of CD8+ T cells from peripheral blood mononuclear cells, obtained after pregnancy. This clonotype was obtained from a female donor with multiple sclerosis, enrolled in a pregnancy study. This CDR3 is CASSLAQRTSIDEQYF. The CDR3 DNA is TGTGCCAGCAGCTTAGCCCAACGGACTAGCATTGACGAGCAGTACTTC.